The source of this T cell receptor (beta chain) is a study of T cell repertoires in cytomegalovirus infection. On the study more broadly: CMV infection plus the matching HLA type was flagged by public TCR beta signatures. Study conclusions and caveats: HLA-C-restricted, CMV-specific TCR beta clonotypes were dominant ex vivo. Summed public TCR beta family frequency identified CMV carriers bearing the relevant HLA.

Details on this clonotype: Its matching antigen is unknown. One end of the junction does not line up with germline, which may come from a read error.

One entry per CDR3 protein results from TCRdb running MiXCR on the reads. The data contain 160,000 or so distinct CDR3 sequences, 15% to 20% of them singletons. The CDR3 length is 18 residues. Per the germline V gene, CDR1 is MNHEY and CDR2 is SVGEGT. This receptor was identified in a human donor in good health (CMV status not recorded). Some clones in this sample may be carry-over from other donors' samples. The chain joins TRBV6-2 or TRBV6-3 to TRBJ2-2, with a possible D match to TRBD1 (6 bases). Input material: CD8+ T cells from PBMCs. For the CDR3, the DNA is TGTGACAGCAGTTACTCTGGTTCCCGGGGACAACACACCGGGGAGCTGTTTTTT. Translation gives CDSSYSGSRGQHTGELFF.